This T cell receptor beta chain appears in the sequencing data of a study of OX40 agonist ivuxolimab in advanced cancers. General notes on the study: Ivuxolimab, which targeted the costimulatory receptor OX40 (CD134), was an agonistic, fully human IgG2 monoclonal antibody. Intravenous ivuxolimab was administered to patients every 2 weeks at six dose levels: 0.01, 0.1, 0.3, 1.5, 3 and 10 mg/kg. Among the roughly 52 dose-escalation patients, about 19 had hepatocellular carcinoma, 15 or so melanoma, 9 renal cell carcinoma and 9 head and neck cancer. In the dose-escalation cohort, around four fifths of patients were male, and the mean age was approximately 60 years, with a range of about 23 to 85. Patients were allowed to have had prior anti-PD-1, anti-PD-L1 or anti-CTLA-4 therapy, and around two fifths of the dose-escalation patients had been treated with checkpoint inhibitors. Partial responses occurred in three dose-escalation patients: two with cutaneous melanoma and one with hepatocellular carcinoma. The purpose of peripheral TCRbeta sequencing was to test whether ivuxolimab changed TCR sequence diversity and led to clonal T-cell expansion. The monotherapy dose-escalation portion (N of about 52 patients) of the phase I ivuxolimab trial is reported in the paper. Overall study outcomes, separate from this receptor: The antigen specificity of the peripheral T cells that underwent clonal expansion was not determined. Partial responders in the 0.1-3.0 mg/kg groups had among the lowest normalized peripheral clonal expansion, especially among CD8+ T cells. Clonal expansion of both CD4+ and CD8+ blood T cells was observed from baseline to week 6 at doses 0.1 to 3.0 mg/kg. After ivuxolimab, more expanded clones were found on average in CD8+ T cells than in CD4+ T cells. Low levels of normalized T-cell clonal expansion were also shown by some nonresponding patients.

For this clone: Its antigen specificity is not known. No base-level quality is on record; no much larger clone is a single base apart.

The trial excluded patients who had a history of autoimmune disease or were on systemic immunosuppression. Peripheral blood for TCR sequencing was collected from all dose cohorts at baseline, on cycle 4 day 1, and on cycle 7 day 1. Samples came from an open-label, multicenter, first-in-human phase I dose-escalation trial of ivuxolimab. Adults with locally advanced or metastatic melanoma, renal cell carcinoma, hepatocellular carcinoma or head and neck squamous cell carcinoma were enrolled in the trial. Before TCR sequencing, CD4+ and CD8+ T cells were separately sorted from peripheral blood. V is trimmed back by 3 bases and J by 4 bases, and the junction contains 7 bases that no gene match accounts for. The CDR3 numbers 16 residues from cysteine through phenylalanine. Left in the record is the CDR3 DNA by itself, 48 bases read in frame from the first base. From the germline V gene (reference sequence), CDR1 is SGHNT and CDR2 is YYREEE.

To sequence the TCRbeta CDR3 region, genomic DNA was isolated from the sorted cells. The immunoSEQ Assay was used for sequencing of TCRbeta CDR3 regions. Here the immuneACCESS table is served through TCRdb, limited to in-frame sequences with V and J called. Missing clones are a known gap in these copies; in checked studies unresolved V genes cover under half, and the rest lacks a known reason. In all, the sample holds about 76,000 clones, and 70% to 90% of those were seen once. The ten largest clones capture around 5.5% of the sample. Recombination joined TRBV5-4 with TRBJ2-1, with 10 central nucleotides matching TRBD2. Sequenced here: CD4+ or CD8+ T cells sorted from blood, sampled in a trial of the OX40 agonist ivuxolimab. The receptor was isolated from an adult with an advanced solid tumor such as melanoma, head and neck, liver or kidney cancer. The CDR3 amino acid sequence is: CASSSPTSGPYNEQFF. The DNA sequence is given as TGTGCCAGCAGCTCCCCGACTAGCGGGCCGTACAATGAGCAGTTCTTC.